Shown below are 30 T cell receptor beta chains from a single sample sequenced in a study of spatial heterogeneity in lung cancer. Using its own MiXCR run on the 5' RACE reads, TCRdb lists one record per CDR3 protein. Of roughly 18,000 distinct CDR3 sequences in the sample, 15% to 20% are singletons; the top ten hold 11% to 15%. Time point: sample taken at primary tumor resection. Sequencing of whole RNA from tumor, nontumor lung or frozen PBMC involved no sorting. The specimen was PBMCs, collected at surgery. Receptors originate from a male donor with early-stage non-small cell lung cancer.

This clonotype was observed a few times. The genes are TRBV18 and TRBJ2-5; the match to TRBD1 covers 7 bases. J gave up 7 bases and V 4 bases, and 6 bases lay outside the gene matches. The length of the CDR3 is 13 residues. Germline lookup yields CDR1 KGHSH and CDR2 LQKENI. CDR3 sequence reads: CASSQTGQMTQYF. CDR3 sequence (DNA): TGTGCCAGCTCACAGACAGGGCAAATGACCCAGTACTTC.

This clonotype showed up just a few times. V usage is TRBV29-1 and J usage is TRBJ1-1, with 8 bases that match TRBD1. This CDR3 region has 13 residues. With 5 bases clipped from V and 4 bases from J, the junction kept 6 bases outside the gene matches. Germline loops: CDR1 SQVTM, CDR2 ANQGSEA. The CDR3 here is CSVHTGTGTEAFF. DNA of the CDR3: TGCAGCGTTCACACCGGGACAGGCACTGAAGCTTTCTTT.

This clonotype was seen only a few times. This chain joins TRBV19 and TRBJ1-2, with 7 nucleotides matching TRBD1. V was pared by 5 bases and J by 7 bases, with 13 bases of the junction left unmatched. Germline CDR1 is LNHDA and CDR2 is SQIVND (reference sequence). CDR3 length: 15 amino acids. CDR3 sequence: CASSPRTGLVGGYTF. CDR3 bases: TGTGCCAGTAGTCCTCGGACAGGCTTGGTTGGTGGCTACACCTTC.

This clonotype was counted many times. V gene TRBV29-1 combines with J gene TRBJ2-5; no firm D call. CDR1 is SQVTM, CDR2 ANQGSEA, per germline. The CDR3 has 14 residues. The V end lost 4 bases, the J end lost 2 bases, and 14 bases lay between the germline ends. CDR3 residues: CSVVRQAIQETQYF. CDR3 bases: TGCAGCGTTGTTAGGCAGGCTATACAAGAGACCCAGTACTTC.

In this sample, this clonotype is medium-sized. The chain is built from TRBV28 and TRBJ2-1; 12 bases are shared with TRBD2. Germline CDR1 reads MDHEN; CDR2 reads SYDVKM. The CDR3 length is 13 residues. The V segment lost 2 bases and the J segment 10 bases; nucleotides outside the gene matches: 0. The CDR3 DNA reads TGTGCCAGCAGTTTAGGGACTAGCGGGGAGCAGTTCTTC. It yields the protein CASSLGTSGEQFF.

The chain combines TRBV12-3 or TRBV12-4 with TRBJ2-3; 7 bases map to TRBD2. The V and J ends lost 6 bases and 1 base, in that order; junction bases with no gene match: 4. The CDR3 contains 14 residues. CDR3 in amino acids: CASRSSGRTDTQYF. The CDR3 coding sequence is TGTGCCAGCAGATCTAGCGGACGCACAGATACGCAGTATTTT.

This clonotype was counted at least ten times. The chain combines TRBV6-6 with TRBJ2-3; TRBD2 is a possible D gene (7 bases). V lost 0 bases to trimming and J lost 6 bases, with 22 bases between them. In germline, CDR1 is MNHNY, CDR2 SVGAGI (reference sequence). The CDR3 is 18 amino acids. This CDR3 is CASSYSSGRGARWDTQYF. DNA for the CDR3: TGTGCCAGCAGTTACTCGAGCGGCCGGGGGGCCAGATGGGATACGCAGTATTTT.

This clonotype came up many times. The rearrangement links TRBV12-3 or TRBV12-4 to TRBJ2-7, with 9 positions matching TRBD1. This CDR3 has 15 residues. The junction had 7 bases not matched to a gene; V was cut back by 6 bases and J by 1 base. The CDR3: CASRLSGTGSYEQYF. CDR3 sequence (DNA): TGTGCCAGCAGATTGTCCGGGACAGGGTCCTACGAGCAGTACTTC.

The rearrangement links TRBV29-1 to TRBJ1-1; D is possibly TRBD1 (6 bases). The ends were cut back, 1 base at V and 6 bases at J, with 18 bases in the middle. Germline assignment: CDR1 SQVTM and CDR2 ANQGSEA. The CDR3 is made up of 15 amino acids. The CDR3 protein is CSVEGLTGADAEAFF. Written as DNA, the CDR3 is TGCAGCGTTGAAGGACTCACGGGGGCCGATGCTGAAGCTTTCTTT. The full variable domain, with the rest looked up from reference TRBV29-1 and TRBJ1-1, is SAVISQKPSRDICQRGTSLTIQCQVDSQVTMMFWYRQQPGQSLTLIATANQGSEATYESGFVIDKFPISRPNLTFSTLTVSNMSPEDSSIYLCSVEGLTGADAEAFFGQGTRLTVV.

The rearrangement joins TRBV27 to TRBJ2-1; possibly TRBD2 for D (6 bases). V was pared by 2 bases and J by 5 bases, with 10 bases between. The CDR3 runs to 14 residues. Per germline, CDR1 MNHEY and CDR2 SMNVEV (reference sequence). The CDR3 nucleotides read TGTGCCAGCAGTTTAGCGGGGATCCACAATGAGCAGTTCTTC. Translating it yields CASSLAGIHNEQFF.

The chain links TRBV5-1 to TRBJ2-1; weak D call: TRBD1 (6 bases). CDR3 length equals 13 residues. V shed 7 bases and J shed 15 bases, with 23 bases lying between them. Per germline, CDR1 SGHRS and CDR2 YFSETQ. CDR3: CASSTGDQGHRFF. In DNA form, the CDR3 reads TGCGCCAGCTCAACCGGGGATCAGGGGCACAGGTTCTTC.

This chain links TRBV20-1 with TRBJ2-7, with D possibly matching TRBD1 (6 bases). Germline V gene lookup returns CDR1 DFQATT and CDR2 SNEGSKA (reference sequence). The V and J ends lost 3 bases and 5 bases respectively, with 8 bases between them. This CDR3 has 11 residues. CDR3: CSASPGDEQYF. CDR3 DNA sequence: TGCAGTGCTAGTCCAGGGGACGAGCAGTACTTC.

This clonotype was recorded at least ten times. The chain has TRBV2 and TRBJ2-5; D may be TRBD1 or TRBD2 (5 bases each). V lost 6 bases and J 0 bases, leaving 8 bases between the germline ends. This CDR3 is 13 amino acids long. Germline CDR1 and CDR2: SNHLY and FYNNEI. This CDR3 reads CASSREYQETQYF. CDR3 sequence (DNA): TGTGCCAGCAGCAGGGAGTACCAAGAGACCCAGTACTTC.

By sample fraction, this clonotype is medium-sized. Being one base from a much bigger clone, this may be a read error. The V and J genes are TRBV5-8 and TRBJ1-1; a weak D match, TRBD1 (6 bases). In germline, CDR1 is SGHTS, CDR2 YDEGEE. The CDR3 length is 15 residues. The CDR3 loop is CASSPLQGVYAEVFF. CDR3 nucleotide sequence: TGTGCCAGCAGCCCACTACAGGGTGTATATGCTGAAGTTTTCTTT. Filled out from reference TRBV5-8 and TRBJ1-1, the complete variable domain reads EAGVTQSPTHLIKTRGQQATLRCSPISGHTSVYWYQQALGLGLQFLLWYDEGEERNRGNFPPRFSGRQFPNYSSELNVNALELEDSALYLCASSPLQGVYAEVFFGQGTRLTVV.

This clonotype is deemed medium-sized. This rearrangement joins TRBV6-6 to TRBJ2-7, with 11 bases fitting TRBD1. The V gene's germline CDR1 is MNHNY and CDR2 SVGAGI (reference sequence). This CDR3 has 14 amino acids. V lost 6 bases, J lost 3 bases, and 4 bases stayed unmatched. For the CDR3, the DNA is TGTGCCAGCAGCCATGGGACAGGGGGCTACGAGCAGTACTTC. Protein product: CASSHGTGGYEQYF.

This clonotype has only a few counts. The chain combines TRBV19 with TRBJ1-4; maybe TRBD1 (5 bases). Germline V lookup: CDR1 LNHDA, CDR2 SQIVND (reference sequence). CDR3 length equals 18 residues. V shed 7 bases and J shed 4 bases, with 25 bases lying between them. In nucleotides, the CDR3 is TGTGCCAGTAACCAACCTGTCCTCCGGGGCGACCTTAATGAAAAACTGTTTTTT. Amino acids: CASNQPVLRGDLNEKLFF.

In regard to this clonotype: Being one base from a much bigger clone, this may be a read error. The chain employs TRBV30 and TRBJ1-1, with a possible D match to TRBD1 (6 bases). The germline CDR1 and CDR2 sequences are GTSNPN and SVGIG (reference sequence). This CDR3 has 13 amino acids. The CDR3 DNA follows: TGTCCCTGGAGCGATACGGGGGCTTTGAAAGCTTTCTTT. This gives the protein CPWSDTGALKAFF.

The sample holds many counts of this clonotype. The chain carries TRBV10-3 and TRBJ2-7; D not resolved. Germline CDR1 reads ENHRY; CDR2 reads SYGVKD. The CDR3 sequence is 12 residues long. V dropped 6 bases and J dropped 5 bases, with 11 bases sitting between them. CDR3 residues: CAIRNLVDEQYF. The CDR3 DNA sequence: TGTGCCATCAGGAACCTGGTGGACGAGCAGTACTTC.

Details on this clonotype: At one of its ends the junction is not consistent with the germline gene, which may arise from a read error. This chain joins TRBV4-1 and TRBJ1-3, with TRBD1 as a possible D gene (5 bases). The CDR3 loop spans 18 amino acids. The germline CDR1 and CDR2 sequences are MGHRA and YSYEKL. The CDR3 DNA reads TGCGCCAGCAGCCAAGTGGAGCAGGGCCCCATGGGGGGAAACACCATATACTTT. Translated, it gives CASSQVEQGPMGGNTIYF.

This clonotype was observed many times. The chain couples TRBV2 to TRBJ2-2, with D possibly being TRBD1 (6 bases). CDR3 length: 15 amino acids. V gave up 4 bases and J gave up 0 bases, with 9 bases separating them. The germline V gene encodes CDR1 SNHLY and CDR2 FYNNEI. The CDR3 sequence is CASSGTATNTGELFF. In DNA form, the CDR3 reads TGTGCCAGCAGTGGGACAGCAACGAACACCGGGGAGCTGTTTTTT.

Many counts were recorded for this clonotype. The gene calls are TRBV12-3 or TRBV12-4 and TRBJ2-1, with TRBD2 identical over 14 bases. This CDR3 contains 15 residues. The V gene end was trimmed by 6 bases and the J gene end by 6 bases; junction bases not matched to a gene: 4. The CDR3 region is CASRATSGGANEQFF. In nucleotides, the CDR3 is TGTGCCAGCAGGGCGACTAGCGGGGGGGCCAATGAGCAGTTCTTC.

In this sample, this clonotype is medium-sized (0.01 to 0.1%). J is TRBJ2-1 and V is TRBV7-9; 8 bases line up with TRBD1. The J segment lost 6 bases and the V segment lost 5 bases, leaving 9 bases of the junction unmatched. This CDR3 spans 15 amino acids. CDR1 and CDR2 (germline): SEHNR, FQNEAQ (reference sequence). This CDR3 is CASSTGQGGVNEQFF. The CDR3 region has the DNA TGTGCCAGCAGCACCGGACAGGGAGGAGTCAATGAGCAGTTCTTC.

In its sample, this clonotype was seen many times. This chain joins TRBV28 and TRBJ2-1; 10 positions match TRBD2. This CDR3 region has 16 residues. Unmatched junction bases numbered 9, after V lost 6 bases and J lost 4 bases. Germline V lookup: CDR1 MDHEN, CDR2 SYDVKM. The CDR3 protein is CASSLASAGGYNEQFF. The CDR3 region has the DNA TGTGCCAGCAGCCTGGCTTCAGCGGGGGGGTACAATGAGCAGTTCTTC. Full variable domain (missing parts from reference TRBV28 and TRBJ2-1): DVKVTQSSRYLVKRTGEKVFLECVQDMDHENMFWYRQDPGLGLRLIYFSYDVKMKEKGDIPEGYSVSREKKERFSLILESASTNQTSMYLCASSLASAGGYNEQFFGPGTRLTVL.

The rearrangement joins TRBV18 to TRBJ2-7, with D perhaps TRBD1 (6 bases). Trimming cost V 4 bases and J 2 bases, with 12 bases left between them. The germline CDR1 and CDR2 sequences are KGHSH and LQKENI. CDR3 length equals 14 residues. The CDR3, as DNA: TGTGCCAGCTCACGGGACACAGGAGCCTACGAGCAGTACTTC. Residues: CASSRDTGAYEQYF. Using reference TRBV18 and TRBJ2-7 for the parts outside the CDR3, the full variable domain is NAGVMQNPRHLVRRRGQEARLRCSPMKGHSHVYWYRQLPEEGLKFMVYLQKENIIDESGMPKERFSAEFPKEGPSILRIQQVVRGDSAAYFCASSRDTGAYEQYFGPGTRLTVT.

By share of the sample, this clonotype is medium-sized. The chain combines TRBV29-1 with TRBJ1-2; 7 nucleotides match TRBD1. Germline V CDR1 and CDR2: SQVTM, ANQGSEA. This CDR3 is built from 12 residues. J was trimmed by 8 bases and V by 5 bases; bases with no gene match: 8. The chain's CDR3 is CSVTGQEGGYTF. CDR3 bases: TGCAGCGTTACCGGACAGGAGGGAGGCTACACCTTC.

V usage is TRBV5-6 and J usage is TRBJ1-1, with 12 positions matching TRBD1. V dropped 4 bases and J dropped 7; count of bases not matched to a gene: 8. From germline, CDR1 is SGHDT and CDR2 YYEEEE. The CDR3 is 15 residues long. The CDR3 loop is CASSAGQGAFGEAFF. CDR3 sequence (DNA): TGTGCCAGCAGCGCGGGACAGGGGGCGTTTGGTGAAGCTTTCTTT. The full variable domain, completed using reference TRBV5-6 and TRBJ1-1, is DAGVTQSPTHLIKTRGQQVTLRCSPKSGHDTVSWYQQALGQGPQFIFQYYEEEERQRGNFPDRFSGHQFPNYSSELNVNALLLGDSALYLCASSAGQGAFGEAFFGQGTRLTVV.

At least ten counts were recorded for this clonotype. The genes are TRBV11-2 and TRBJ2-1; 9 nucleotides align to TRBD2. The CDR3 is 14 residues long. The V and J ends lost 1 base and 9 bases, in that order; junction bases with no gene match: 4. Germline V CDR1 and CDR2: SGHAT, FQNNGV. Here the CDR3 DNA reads TGTGCCAGCAGCTTAGTTGGGACTAGCAGTGAGCAGTTCTTC. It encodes CASSLVGTSSEQFF.

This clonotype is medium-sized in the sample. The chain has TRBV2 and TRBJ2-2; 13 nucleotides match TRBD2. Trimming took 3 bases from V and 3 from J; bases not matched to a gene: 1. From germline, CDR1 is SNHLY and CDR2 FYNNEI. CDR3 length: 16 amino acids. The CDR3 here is CASSETSGGYTGELFF. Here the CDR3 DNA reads TGTGCCAGCAGTGAGACTAGCGGGGGGTACACCGGGGAGCTGTTTTTT.

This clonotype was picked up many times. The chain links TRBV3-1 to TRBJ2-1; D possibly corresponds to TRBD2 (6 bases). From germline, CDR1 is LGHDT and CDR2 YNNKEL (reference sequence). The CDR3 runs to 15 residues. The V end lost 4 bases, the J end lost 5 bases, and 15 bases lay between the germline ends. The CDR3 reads CASSLSLTSNNEQFF. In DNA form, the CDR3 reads TGTGCCAGCAGCCTAAGTCTGACTAGTAACAATGAGCAGTTCTTC.

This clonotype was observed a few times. The CDR3 here is CSVTGGGSAYEQYF. CDR3 nucleotides: TGCAGCGTCACCGGGGGGGGATCTGCCTACGAGCAGTACTTC. The chain links TRBV29-1 to TRBJ2-7; TRBD2 matches 8 bases. Trimming took 6 bases from V and 2 from J; bases not matched to a gene: 9. In germline, CDR1 is SQVTM, CDR2 ANQGSEA. This CDR3 has 14 residues.